Described below is a single T cell receptor beta chain sequence and its context. These data come from a study of control samples from healthy donors and cancer patients. With 5 bases removed from V and 5 bases from J, the gap between germline ends came to 15 bases. The CDR3 is made up of 14 amino acids. The germline CDR1 and CDR2 sequences are MDHEN and SYDVKM. Assay used: immunoSEQ multiplex PCR; TCRdb lists only in-frame clones, some missing. The sample has 150,000 to 200,000 clones; roughly 95% are singletons. What was sequenced was blood. The sequence derives from a woman aged 30 to 39 in good health. The gene calls are TRBV28 and TRBJ1-2; weak D call: TRBD1 (6 bases). This CDR3 reads CASSRGGSEYGYTF. CDR3 in DNA: TGTGCCAGCAGTCGAGGGGGTTCGGAGTATGGCTACACCTTC.